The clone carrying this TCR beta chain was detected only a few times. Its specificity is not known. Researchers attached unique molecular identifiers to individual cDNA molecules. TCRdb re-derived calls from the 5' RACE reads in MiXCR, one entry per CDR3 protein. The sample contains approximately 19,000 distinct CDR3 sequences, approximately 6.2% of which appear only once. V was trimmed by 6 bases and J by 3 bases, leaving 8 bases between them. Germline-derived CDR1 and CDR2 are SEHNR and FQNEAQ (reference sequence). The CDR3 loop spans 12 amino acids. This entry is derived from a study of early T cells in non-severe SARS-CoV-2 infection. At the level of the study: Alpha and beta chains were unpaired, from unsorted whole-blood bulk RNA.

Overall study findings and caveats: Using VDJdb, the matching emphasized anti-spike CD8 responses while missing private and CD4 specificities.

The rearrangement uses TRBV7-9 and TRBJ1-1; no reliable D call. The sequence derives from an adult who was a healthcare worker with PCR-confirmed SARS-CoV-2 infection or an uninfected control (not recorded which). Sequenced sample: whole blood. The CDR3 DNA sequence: TGTGCCAGCAGTCCGCGGGACACTGAAGCTTTCTTT. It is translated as CASSPRDTEAFF.